The entry that follows covers one T cell receptor beta chain sequence. Its cognate antigen is unknown. TCRdb's copy holds only in-frame clones and misses some; the assay was immunoSEQ multiplex PCR. The sample has roughly 2.1 million clones; about 92% are singletons. This sample is part of a study of shared clonotypes between healthy human individuals. Study information: Donors were two women and three men aged 18 to 49.

CD45RO negativity and positive selection for CCR7 defined naive CD8 cells, a population that excluded terminally differentiated effector memory CD45RA+ cells. General study results and limits: Compared with memory subsets, naive subsets generally had larger estimated richness. Only blood was sampled; tissue repertoires likely differ. An anticipated effect of sequencing depth on clonotype sharing among donors was recognized.

Germline V gene sequence: CDR1 SQVTM, CDR2 ANQGSEA. The V gene lost 8 bases and the J gene lost 1 base, with 9 bases spanning the gap. This CDR3 has 11 amino acids. This rearrangement joins TRBV29-1 to TRBJ2-7; maybe TRBD1 (5 bases). Sequenced input: naive CD8+ T cells from PBMCs. The TCR comes from a young man in good health. Some clones in this sample may be carry-over from other donors' samples. In DNA, the CDR3 is TGCAGCCTCAGGGATTCCTACGAGCAGTACTTC. It codes for CSLRDSYEQYF.